A single sample is the source of the 22 T cell receptor beta chains below, sequenced in a study of OX40 agonist ivuxolimab in advanced cancers. The table came from immunoSEQ multiplex PCR; TCRdb's copy has only in-frame clones and leaves some out. The table has 40,000 to 55,000 clones, roughly 90% seen once; the top ten hold approximately 15%. Sample: CD4+ or CD8+ T cells sorted from blood, taken in a trial of the OX40 agonist ivuxolimab. All receptors come from an adult with an advanced solid tumor such as melanoma, head and neck, liver or kidney cancer.

CDR3 amino acids: CASSWGPGDEQFF. The CDR3 region has the DNA TGTGCCAGCAGCTGGGGACCGGGGGATGAGCAGTTCTTC. The V and J genes are TRBV7-6 and TRBJ2-1; perhaps TRBD2 as D (6 bases). The CDR3 has 13 amino acids. The V gene lost 4 bases and the J gene lost 8 bases, with 12 bases spanning the gap. Looked up from germline, CDR1 is SGHVS and CDR2 is FNYEAQ.

The V gene is TRBV9, the J gene TRBJ1-2, with a weak D call TRBD1 (5 bases). There are 14 residues in the CDR3. Trimming removed 4 bases at V and 7 bases at J, with 17 bases between. The V gene's germline CDR1 is SGDLS and CDR2 YYNGEE. The CDR3 sequence is CASSPSGQGGGYTF. The DNA for the CDR3 is TGTGCCAGCAGCCCCTCGGGGCAGGGCGGTGGCTACACCTTC. The full variable domain, rest sourced from reference TRBV9 and TRBJ1-2, is DSGVTQTPKHLITATGQRVTLRCSPRSGDLSVYWYQQSLDQGLQFLIQYYNGEERAKGNILERFSAQQFPDLHSELNLSSLELGDSALYFCASSPSGQGGGYTFGSGTRLTVV.

The chain combines TRBV15 with TRBJ1-1; the match to TRBD1 covers 9 bases. Germline V gives CDR1 LNHNV, CDR2 YYDKDF (reference sequence). The CDR3 runs to 14 residues. Trimming removed 4 bases from V and 6 bases from J; junction bases left unmatched: 6. The CDR3 sequence is CATSTTGGTAEAFF. The CDR3 nucleotides are TGTGCCACCAGCACGACAGGGGGAACAGCTGAAGCTTTCTTT.

This clone came up once. V and J are TRBV14 and TRBJ2-1; maybe TRBD1 (6 bases). Germline lookup yields CDR1 SGHDN and CDR2 FVKESK. Trimming shortened V by 1 base and J by 3 bases, and 10 bases separated the two germline ends. The CDR3 has 15 amino acids. The CDR3 protein is CASSQGRGLYNEQFF. CDR3 DNA: TGTGCCAGCAGCCAAGGCAGGGGTCTCTACAATGAGCAGTTCTTC.

V usage is TRBV7-9 and J usage is TRBJ1-4, with 9 bases fitting TRBD1. CDR1 and CDR2 from the germline V gene are SEHNR and FQNEAQ (reference sequence). CDR3 length: 16 amino acids. The V gene end was trimmed by 5 bases and the J gene end by 5 bases; junction bases not matched to a gene: 9. CDR3 region: CASSLLRGTGNEKLFF. The CDR3 nucleotides read TGTGCCAGCAGCCTCCTCCGAGGGACAGGGAATGAAAAACTGTTTTTT.

The chain combines TRBV5-6 with TRBJ2-7; possibly TRBD1 for D (5 bases). Germline V CDR1 and CDR2: SGHDT, YYEEEE. The CDR3 runs to 12 residues. V was clipped by 4 bases and J by 4 bases, with 9 bases between them. The CDR3 sequence: CASSGTGYEQYF. CDR3 in DNA: TGTGCCAGCAGCGGTACAGGATACGAGCAGTACTTC. The variable domain in full, completed from reference TRBV5-6 and TRBJ2-7, reads DAGVTQSPTHLIKTRGQQVTLRCSPKSGHDTVSWYQQALGQGPQFIFQYYEEEERQRGNFPDRFSGHQFPNYSSELNVNALLLGDSALYLCASSGTGYEQYFGPGTRLTVT.

V is TRBV7-9 and J is TRBJ2-7, with D possibly matching TRBD1 (6 bases). The germline V gene encodes CDR1 SEHNR and CDR2 FQNEAQ (reference sequence). This CDR3 contains 14 residues. V lost 9 bases and J lost 5, with 20 bases in between. CDR3 bases: TGTGCCAGTAGTGGGGGCCCTCCTGATGACGAGCAGTACTTC. Its translation: CASSGGPPDDEQYF.

The gene calls are TRBV4-2 and TRBJ2-7; D uncertain. The ends were cut back, 1 base at V and 3 bases at J, with 7 bases in the middle. CDR1 is LGHNA and CDR2 is YNFKEQ in the germline V gene. This CDR3 has 13 amino acids. The CDR3 DNA is TGTGCCAGCAGCCAAGGCAAGGACTACGAGCAGTACTTC. Amino acids: CASSQGKDYEQYF.

This clone showed up just once. Here the CDR3 DNA reads TGTGCCAGCAGCTCAGACGGTAACTATGGCTACACCTTC. This encodes CASSSDGNYGYTF. The chain joins TRBV7-9 to TRBJ1-2; D is ambiguous. V was pared by 4 bases and J by 1 base, with 7 bases between. Per the germline V gene, CDR1 is SEHNR and CDR2 is FQNEAQ (reference sequence). The CDR3 has 13 residues.

A single count supports this clone. The chain is built from TRBV10-3 and TRBJ1-2; D is uncertain. The V and J ends lost 0 bases and 4 bases respectively, with 9 bases between them. CDR1 and CDR2 from the germline V gene are ENHRY and SYGVKD. There are 14 residues in the CDR3. This chain's CDR3 is CAISESARAYGYTF. CDR3 bases: TGTGCCATCAGTGAGTCTGCCCGGGCCTATGGCTACACCTTC.

In this sample, this clone turned up once. This rearrangement joins TRBV7-2 to TRBJ1-1; D gene uncertain. This CDR3 spans 12 amino acids. Trimming stripped 3 bases from V and 1 base from J, with 3 bases between. Germline assignment: CDR1 SGHTA and CDR2 FQGNSA. The CDR3 DNA sequence: TGTGCCAGCAGCTTTCGGAACACTGAAGCTTTCTTT. Protein product: CASSFRNTEAFF.

This clone is deemed medium-sized. The chain has TRBV2 and TRBJ1-1; maybe TRBD1 (6 bases). This CDR3 has 15 amino acids. V dropped 8 bases and J dropped 1 base, with 17 bases sitting between them. The germline gives CDR1 SNHLY, CDR2 FYNNEI. This CDR3 reads CASENGAGANTEAFF. The CDR3 DNA reads as TGTGCCAGCGAAAATGGGGCAGGGGCGAACACTGAAGCTTTCTTT.

This clone was seen once. The CDR3 bases are TGCGCCAGCAGCCAAGACCGTTTAGCGCCGAACACCGGGGAGCTGTTTTTT. Translated, it gives CASSQDRLAPNTGELFF. The rearrangement links TRBV4-1 to TRBJ2-2; possible D gene TRBD2, 5 bases. The germline CDR1 and CDR2 sequences are MGHRA and YSYEKL. Trimming shortened V by 0 bases and J by 0 bases, and 11 bases separated the two germline ends. This CDR3 is built from 17 residues.

This clone was seen just once. The rearrangement joins TRBV6-5 to TRBJ2-4, with D uncertain. Germline V gene lookup returns CDR1 MNHEY and CDR2 SVGAGI. Trimming cost V 7 bases and J 0 bases, with 7 bases left between them. The CDR3 is 13 residues long. The CDR3 loop is CASKPLAKNIQYF. CDR3 coding DNA: TGTGCCAGCAAACCTCTAGCCAAAAACATTCAGTACTTC.

The rearrangement uses TRBV6-6 and TRBJ2-7; possibly TRBD2 for D (6 bases). The V and J ends lost 0 bases and 4 bases respectively, with 10 bases between them. Germline lookup yields CDR1 MNHNY and CDR2 SVGAGI (reference sequence). This CDR3 region has 14 residues. The CDR3 coding sequence is TGTGCCAGCAGTTACTCGGATCGGGGGTACGAGCAGTACTTC. It encodes CASSYSDRGYEQYF.

This clone was found once. The V gene is TRBV9, the J gene TRBJ2-3; 7 bases agree with TRBD2. The germline gives CDR1 SGDLS, CDR2 YYNGEE. This CDR3 region has 15 residues. V was pared by 0 bases and J by 1 base, with 2 bases of the junction left unmatched. The CDR3, as DNA: TGTGCCAGCAGCGTAGCCCTAGCGGGCACAGATACGCAGTATTTT. Its translation is CASSVALAGTDTQYF. The full variable domain, rest sourced from reference TRBV9 and TRBJ2-3, is DSGVTQTPKHLITATGQRVTLRCSPRSGDLSVYWYQQSLDQGLQFLIQYYNGEERAKGNILERFSAQQFPDLHSELNLSSLELGDSALYFCASSVALAGTDTQYFGPGTRLTVL.

The V call is TRBV9, the J call TRBJ2-7, with D perhaps TRBD1 (6 bases). The CDR3 runs to 15 residues. Trimming stripped 4 bases from V and 4 bases from J, with 18 bases between. Germline V gene lookup returns CDR1 SGDLS and CDR2 YYNGEE. In DNA, the CDR3 is TGTGCCAGCAGCCCAGTGGACAGTATGGAGTACGAGCAGTACTTC. Translated, it gives CASSPVDSMEYEQYF.

V gene TRBV6-1 combines with J gene TRBJ1-1; D is perhaps TRBD1 (6 bases). Per the germline V gene, CDR1 is MNHNS and CDR2 is SASEGT. V gave up 1 base and J gave up 10 bases, with 19 bases separating them. CDR3 length: 15 residues. The CDR3 here is CASSEDQGYPNRAFF. In nucleotides, the CDR3 is TGTGCCAGCAGTGAAGACCAGGGGTACCCGAATAGAGCTTTCTTT.

The chain is built from TRBV5-1 and TRBJ2-7, with D tentatively TRBD1 or TRBD2 (5 bases each). V lost 2 bases, J lost 6 bases, and 6 bases lay in between. The CDR3 has 11 residues. Germline V gene data show CDR1 as SGHRS and CDR2 as YFSETQ. The chain's CDR3 is CASSFGAEQYF. CDR3 coding DNA: TGCGCCAGCAGCTTCGGGGCCGAGCAGTACTTC.

By proportion, this clone is large. The rearrangement joins TRBV9 to TRBJ1-3, with D perhaps TRBD1 (6 bases). This CDR3 has 15 amino acids. Trimming left V 0 bases short and J 3 bases short, with 10 bases between. Germline V gene sequence: CDR1 SGDLS, CDR2 YYNGEE. The CDR3 nucleotides are TGTGCCAGCAGCGTAGGGGCAGGGGTTGGAAACACCATATATTTT. Translating it yields CASSVGAGVGNTIYF. Looking up the rest from reference TRBV9 and TRBJ1-3 gives the full variable domain: DSGVTQTPKHLITATGQRVTLRCSPRSGDLSVYWYQQSLDQGLQFLIQYYNGEERAKGNILERFSAQQFPDLHSELNLSSLELGDSALYFCASSVGAGVGNTIYFGEGSWLTVV.

The chain's CDR3 is CASSEAGFGGSLQETQYF. The DNA of the CDR3 is TGTGCCAGCAGTGAAGCGGGGTTCGGAGGCAGTCTCCAAGAGACCCAGTACTTC. J is TRBJ2-5 and V is TRBV6-1, with a weak D call TRBD2 (5 bases). Trimming left V 0 bases short and J 1 base short, with 18 bases between. Germline CDR1 is MNHNS and CDR2 is SASEGT. The CDR3 consists of 18 residues.

This clone was seen a few times. The rearrangement links TRBV7-9 to TRBJ1-5; possibly TRBD1 for D (5 bases). The germline V and J ends were trimmed by 5 bases and 9 bases, with 20 bases remaining between them. The V gene's germline CDR1 is SEHNR and CDR2 FQNEAQ (reference sequence). The CDR3 covers 15 residues. Here the CDR3 reads CASSPSGTQLWPQHF. CDR3 sequence (DNA): TGTGCCAGCAGCCCCTCAGGGACTCAATTATGGCCCCAGCATTTT. Complete variable domain (other parts from reference TRBV7-9 and TRBJ1-5): DTGVSQNPRHKITKRGQNVTFRCDPISEHNRLYWYRQTLGQGPEFLTYFQNEAQLEKSRLLSDRFSAERPKGSFSTLEIQRTEQGDSAMYLCASSPSGTQLWPQHFGDGTRLSIL.